Given below is one T cell receptor beta chain in context. Per the original data handling: Quantification of nucleated cells was approximated via reference gene primer amplification. The data were produced by immunoSEQ multiplex PCR, yet TCRdb's version contains in-frame clones alone and is incomplete. V and J calls and clone size come straight from that table; D and trimming were deduced from the DNA. This sample has about 180,000 clones, with 86% found just once. The sample comes from a study of blood T cell repertoires in COVID-19. Study in general: Acute and convalescent COVID-19 specimens originated in the United States, Italy and Spain. T cells, B-cell-depleted T cells, or PBMCs supplied cDNA or gDNA.

Per germline, CDR1 SGHDT and CDR2 YYEEEE. CDR3 size: 16 residues. V was trimmed by 2 bases and J by 0 bases, leaving 13 bases between them. The clonotype originates from a woman in her 30s with active or convalescent COVID-19. Sequencing was carried out using peripheral blood. The J gene is TRBJ2-3, the V gene TRBV5-6; the D gene is possibly TRBD2 (6 bases). CDR3 residues: CASSFELAASTDTQYF. DNA of the CDR3: TGTGCCAGCAGCTTCGAGTTAGCGGCAAGCACAGATACGCAGTATTTT.